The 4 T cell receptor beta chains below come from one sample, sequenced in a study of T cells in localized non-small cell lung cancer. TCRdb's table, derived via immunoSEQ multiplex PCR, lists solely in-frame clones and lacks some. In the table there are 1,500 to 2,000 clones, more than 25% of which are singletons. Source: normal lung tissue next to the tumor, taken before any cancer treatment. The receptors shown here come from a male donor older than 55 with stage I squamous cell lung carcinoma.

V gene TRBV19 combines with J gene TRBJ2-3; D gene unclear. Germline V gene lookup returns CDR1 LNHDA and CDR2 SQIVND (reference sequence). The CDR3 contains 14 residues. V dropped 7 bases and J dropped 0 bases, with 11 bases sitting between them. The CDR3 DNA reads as TGTGCCAGTAAAATGGAATCTAGCACAGATACGCAGTATTTT. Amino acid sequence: CASKMESSTDTQYF.

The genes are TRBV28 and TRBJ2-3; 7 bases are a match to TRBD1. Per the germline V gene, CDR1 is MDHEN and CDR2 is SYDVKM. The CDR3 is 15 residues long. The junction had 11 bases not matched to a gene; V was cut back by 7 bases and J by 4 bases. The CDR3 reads CASTRGLYGADTQYF. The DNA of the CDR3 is TGTGCCAGCACTAGGGGGCTGTACGGAGCAGATACGCAGTATTTT.

Here the CDR3 DNA reads TGTGCCAGTAGTATAGATCTGTCCATGAACACTGAAGCTTTCTTT. It translates to CASSIDLSMNTEAFF. The J gene is TRBJ1-1, the V gene TRBV19; D is undetermined. The V gene's germline CDR1 is LNHDA and CDR2 SQIVND (reference sequence). V lost 0 bases and J lost 0, with 8 bases in between. This CDR3 region has 15 residues.

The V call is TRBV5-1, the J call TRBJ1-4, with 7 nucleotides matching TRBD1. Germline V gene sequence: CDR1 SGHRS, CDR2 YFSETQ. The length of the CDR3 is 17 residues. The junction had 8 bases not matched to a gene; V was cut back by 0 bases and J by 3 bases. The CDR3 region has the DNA TGCGCCAGCAGCTTGGAAGTGAGGGGGCTGTCTAATGAAAAACTGTTTTTT. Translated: CASSLEVRGLSNEKLFF.